The 2 T cell receptor beta chains reported below all come from one sample, sequenced in a study of beta chain features in type 1 diabetes. Isolated RNA was reverse transcribed in full, so expressed TCRB transcripts were sequenced. TCRdb's copy holds only in-frame clones and misses some; the assay was immunoSEQ multiplex PCR. The sample gives 860,000 or so clones, 15% to 20% of which show up once; 0.023% is in the top ten. The sequenced material came from naive CD4+ T cells from blood. Source of these receptors: a woman under 30 in good health.

This clone occurred a few times. This chain joins TRBV5-1 and TRBJ2-2; 8 nucleotides align to TRBD2. J was trimmed by 3 bases and V by 0 bases; bases with no gene match: 4. The CDR3 consists of 16 residues. Per the germline V gene, CDR1 is SGHRS and CDR2 is YFSETQ. In DNA, the CDR3 is TGCGCCAGCAGCTTGGAACTAGCGGACTACACCGGGGAGCTGTTTTTT. This encodes CASSLELADYTGELFF.

This clone showed up just a few times. The chain has TRBV7-2 and TRBJ2-7; TRBD2 matches at 11 bases. The CDR3 contains 15 residues. In germline, CDR1 is SGHTA, CDR2 FQGNSA. J gave up 2 bases and V 5 bases, and 5 bases lay outside the gene matches. The CDR3: CASSPTSGSTYEQYF. CDR3 nucleotides: TGTGCCAGCAGCCCTACTAGCGGGAGTACCTACGAGCAGTACTTC.